The entry that follows covers one TCR beta chain sequence. TCRdb keeps only in-frame clones here, not all; method: immunoSEQ multiplex PCR. The table has 20,000 to 25,000 clones, around nine tenths seen once; the top ten hold about 13%. The V gene lost 2 bases and the J gene lost 3 bases, with 7 bases spanning the gap. Germline assignment: CDR1 MNHEY and CDR2 SMNVEV (reference sequence). The CDR3 loop spans 13 amino acids. This sample was taken from a study of T cell changes during pregnancy in multiple sclerosis. The specimen comprised CD8+ T cells from peripheral blood mononuclear cells, sampled in the first trimester of pregnancy. This chain links TRBV27 with TRBJ1-2; D call uncertain. The origin of this receptor is a female donor in good health, enrolled as a control in a pregnancy study. The CDR3 protein is CASSLTLDYGYTF. Written as DNA, the CDR3 is TGTGCCAGCAGTTTAACGCTAGACTATGGCTACACCTTC.